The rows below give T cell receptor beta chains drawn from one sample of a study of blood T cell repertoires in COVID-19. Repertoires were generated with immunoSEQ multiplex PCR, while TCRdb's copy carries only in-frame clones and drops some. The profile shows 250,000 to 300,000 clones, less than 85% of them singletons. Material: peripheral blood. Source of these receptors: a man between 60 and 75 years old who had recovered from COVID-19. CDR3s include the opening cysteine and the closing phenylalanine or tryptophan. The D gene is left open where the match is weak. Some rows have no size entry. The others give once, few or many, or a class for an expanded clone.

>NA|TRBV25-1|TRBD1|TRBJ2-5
CASSESGGVRETQYF
TGTGCCAGCAGTGAATCAGGGGGAGTTAGGGAGACCCAGTACTTC
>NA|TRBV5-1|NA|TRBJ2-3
CASSFSGRGRTDTQYF
TGCGCCAGCAGCTTTTCTGGGCGGGGACGCACAGATACGCAGTATTTT
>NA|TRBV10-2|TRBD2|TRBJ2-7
CASRREAAGVGEQYF
TGCGCCAGCAGACGGGAGGCAGCGGGAGTAGGCGAGCAGTACTTC
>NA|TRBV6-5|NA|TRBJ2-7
CAGGAGAPSEQYF
TGTGCCGGGGGGGCAGGGGCTCCCTCCGAGCAGTACTTC
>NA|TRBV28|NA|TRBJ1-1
CASSLSRLKTEAFF
TGTGCCAGCAGTTTAAGTCGCCTAAAGACTGAAGCTTTCTTT
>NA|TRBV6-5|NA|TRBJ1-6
CASSLSRAYSPLHF
TGTGCCAGCAGCCTTAGCAGGGCGTACTCACCCCTCCACTTT
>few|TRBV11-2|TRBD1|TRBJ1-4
CASSPGQGLSTNEKLFF
TGTGCCAGCAGCCCAGGACAGGGTCTATCAACTAATGAAAAACTGTTTTTT
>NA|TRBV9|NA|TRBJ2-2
CASSPQMTGELFF
TGTGCCAGCAGCCCCCAAATGACCGGGGAGCTGTTTTTT
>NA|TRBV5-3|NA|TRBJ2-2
CARSHPDRSGELFF
TGTGCCAGAAGCCACCCGGACAGATCCGGGGAGCTGTTTTTT
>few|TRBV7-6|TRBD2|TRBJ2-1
CASSLFGGISYNEQFF
TGTGCCAGCAGCTTATTCGGGGGGATCTCCTACAATGAGCAGTTCTTC
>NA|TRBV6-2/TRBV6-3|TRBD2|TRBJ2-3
CASSYSTSGGRGF
TGTGCCAGCAGTTACTCGACGTCGGGAGGGAGGGGGTTT
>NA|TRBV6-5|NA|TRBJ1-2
CASSYSAAPLGYGYTF
TGTGCCAGCAGTTACTCGGCGGCACCGCTGGGCTATGGCTACACCTTC
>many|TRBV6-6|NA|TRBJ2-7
CASGDWDRVGF
TGTGCCAGCGGGGACTGGGACAGAGTGGGCTTC
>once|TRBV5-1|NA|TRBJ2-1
CASSLVVGTRTVGEQFF
TGCGCCAGCAGCTTGGTTGTTGGGACACGGACCGTGGGTGAGCAGTTCTTC
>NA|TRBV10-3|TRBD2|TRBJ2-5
CAISSGLAGGGETQYF
TGTGCCATCAGCTCAGGACTAGCGGGAGGGGGCGAGACCCAGTACTTC
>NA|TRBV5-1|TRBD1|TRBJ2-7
CASSFGQGSYEQYF
TGCGCCAGCAGCTTCGGACAGGGATCCTACGAGCAGTACTTC
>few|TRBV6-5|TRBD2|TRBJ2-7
CASSFNPGLAREQYF
TGTGCCAGCAGCTTCAATCCGGGACTAGCTCGCGAGCAGTACTTC
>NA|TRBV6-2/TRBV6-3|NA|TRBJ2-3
CASSYYMSTDTQYF
TGTGCCAGCAGTTATTACATGAGCACAGATACGCAGTATTTT
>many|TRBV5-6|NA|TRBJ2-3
CASSFSTRTDTQYF
TGTGCCAGCAGCTTTAGTACTCGGACAGATACGCAGTATTTT
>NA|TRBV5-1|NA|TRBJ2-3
CASSRSQGADTQYF
TGCGCCAGCAGCCGGTCACAGGGCGCAGATACGCAGTATTTT
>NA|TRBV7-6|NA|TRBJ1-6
CASSPRTDANSPLHF
TGTGCCAGCAGCCCAAGGACAGACGCTAATTCACCCCTCCACTTT
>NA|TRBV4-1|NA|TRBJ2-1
CASSQDPDTLSYNEQFF
TGCGCCAGCAGCCAAGATCCCGACACCTTATCCTACAATGAGCAGTTCTTC
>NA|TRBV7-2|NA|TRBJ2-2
CASSLGVEAYTGELFF
TGTGCCAGCAGCTTAGGGGTCGAGGCCTACACCGGGGAGCTGTTTTTT
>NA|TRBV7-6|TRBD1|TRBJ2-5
CASSLWVTGDGETQYF
TGTGCCAGCAGCTTATGGGTAACAGGGGACGGAGAGACCCAGTACTTC
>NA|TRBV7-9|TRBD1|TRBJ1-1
CASSPRDRVSTEAFF
TGTGCCAGCAGCCCTAGGGACAGGGTAAGCACTGAAGCTTTCTTT
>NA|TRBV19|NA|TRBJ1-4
CASSARRSNEKLFF
TGTGCCAGTAGTGCTCGCCGGAGTAATGAAAAACTGTTTTTT
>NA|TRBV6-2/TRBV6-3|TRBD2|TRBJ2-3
CASSYSGREGGDTQYF
TGTGCCAGCAGTTACTCCGGGCGGGAGGGAGGAGATACGCAGTATTTT
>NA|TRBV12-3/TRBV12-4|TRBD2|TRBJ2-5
CASSLTGGETQYF
TGTGCCAGCAGTTTAACCGGGGGGGAGACCCAGTACTTC